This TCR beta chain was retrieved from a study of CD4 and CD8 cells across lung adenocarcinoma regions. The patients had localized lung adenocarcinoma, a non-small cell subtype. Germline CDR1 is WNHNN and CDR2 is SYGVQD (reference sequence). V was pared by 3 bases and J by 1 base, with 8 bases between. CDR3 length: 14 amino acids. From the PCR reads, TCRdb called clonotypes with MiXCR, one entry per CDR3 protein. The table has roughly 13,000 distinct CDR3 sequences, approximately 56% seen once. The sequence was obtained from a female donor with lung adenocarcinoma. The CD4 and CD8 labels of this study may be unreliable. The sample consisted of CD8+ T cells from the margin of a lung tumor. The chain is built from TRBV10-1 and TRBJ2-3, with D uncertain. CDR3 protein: CASSDHRGTDTQYF. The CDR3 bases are TGCGCCAGCAGTGACCATCGAGGCACAGATACGCAGTATTTT.